Sequencing of this T cell receptor beta chain was carried out in a study of beta chain features in type 1 diabetes. Study-level results: Within each of all four CD4+ subsets, Type 1 diabetes patients had TCRB CDR3s that were moderately but significantly shorter.

This clone was counted a few times. Its antigen remains unidentified. The investigators reverse transcribed all of the isolated RNA, so they sequenced expressed TCRB transcripts. The assay was immunoSEQ multiplex PCR, and TCRdb's table has in-frame clones only and misses some. The sample consists of 150,000 or so clones, roughly 60% of them appearing once. The CDR3 covers 12 residues. Sequencing input: naive CD4+ T cells from blood. This chain uses TRBV23-1 with TRBJ1-2; D not resolved. Being an ORF, TRBV23-1 has a function that is uncertain. This receptor was taken from a man aged 25-40 years with type 1 diabetes. The CDR3 region has the DNA TGCCTCCGGCCGTGGACTAACTATGGCTACACCTTC. Translation: CLRPWTNYGYTF.